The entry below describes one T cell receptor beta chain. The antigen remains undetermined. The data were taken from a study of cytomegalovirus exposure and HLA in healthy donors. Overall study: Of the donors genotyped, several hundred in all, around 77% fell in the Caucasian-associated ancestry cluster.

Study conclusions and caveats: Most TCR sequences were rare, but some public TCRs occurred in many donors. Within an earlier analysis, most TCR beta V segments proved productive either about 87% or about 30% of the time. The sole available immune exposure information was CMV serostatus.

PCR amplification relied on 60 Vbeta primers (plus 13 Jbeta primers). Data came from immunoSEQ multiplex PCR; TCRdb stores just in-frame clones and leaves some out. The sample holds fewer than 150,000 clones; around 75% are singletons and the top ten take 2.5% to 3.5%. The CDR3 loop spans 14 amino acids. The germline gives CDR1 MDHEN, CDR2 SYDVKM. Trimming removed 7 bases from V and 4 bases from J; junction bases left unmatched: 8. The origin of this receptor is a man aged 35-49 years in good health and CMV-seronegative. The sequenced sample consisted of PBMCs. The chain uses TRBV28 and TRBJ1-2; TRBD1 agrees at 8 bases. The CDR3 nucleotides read TGTGCCAGCAAGGGACAGGCCTCCTTCTATGGCTACACCTTC. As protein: CASKGQASFYGYTF.